This TCR beta chain was captured by sequencing in a study of OX40 agonist ivuxolimab in advanced cancers. The timepoints at which blood was sampled were baseline, cycle 4 day 1, and cycle 7 day 1. Assay used: immunoSEQ multiplex PCR; TCRdb lists only in-frame clones, some missing. The table has 50,000 to 65,000 clones, 80% to 95% seen once. From germline, CDR1 is SGHVS and CDR2 FNYEAQ. After removal of 4 bases from V and 9 bases from J, the junction contained 2 bases not matched to a gene. CDR3 length: 12 amino acids. V gene TRBV7-6 combines with J gene TRBJ2-1; 8 nucleotides match TRBD2. The sample in question was CD4+ or CD8+ T cells sorted from blood, obtained in a trial of the OX40 agonist ivuxolimab. The source of this sequence is an adult with an advanced solid tumor such as melanoma, head and neck, liver or kidney cancer. The CDR3 DNA reads as TGTGCCAGCAGCTCGGGGGGGTCTGAGCAGTTCTTC. Encoded protein: CASSSGGSEQFF.